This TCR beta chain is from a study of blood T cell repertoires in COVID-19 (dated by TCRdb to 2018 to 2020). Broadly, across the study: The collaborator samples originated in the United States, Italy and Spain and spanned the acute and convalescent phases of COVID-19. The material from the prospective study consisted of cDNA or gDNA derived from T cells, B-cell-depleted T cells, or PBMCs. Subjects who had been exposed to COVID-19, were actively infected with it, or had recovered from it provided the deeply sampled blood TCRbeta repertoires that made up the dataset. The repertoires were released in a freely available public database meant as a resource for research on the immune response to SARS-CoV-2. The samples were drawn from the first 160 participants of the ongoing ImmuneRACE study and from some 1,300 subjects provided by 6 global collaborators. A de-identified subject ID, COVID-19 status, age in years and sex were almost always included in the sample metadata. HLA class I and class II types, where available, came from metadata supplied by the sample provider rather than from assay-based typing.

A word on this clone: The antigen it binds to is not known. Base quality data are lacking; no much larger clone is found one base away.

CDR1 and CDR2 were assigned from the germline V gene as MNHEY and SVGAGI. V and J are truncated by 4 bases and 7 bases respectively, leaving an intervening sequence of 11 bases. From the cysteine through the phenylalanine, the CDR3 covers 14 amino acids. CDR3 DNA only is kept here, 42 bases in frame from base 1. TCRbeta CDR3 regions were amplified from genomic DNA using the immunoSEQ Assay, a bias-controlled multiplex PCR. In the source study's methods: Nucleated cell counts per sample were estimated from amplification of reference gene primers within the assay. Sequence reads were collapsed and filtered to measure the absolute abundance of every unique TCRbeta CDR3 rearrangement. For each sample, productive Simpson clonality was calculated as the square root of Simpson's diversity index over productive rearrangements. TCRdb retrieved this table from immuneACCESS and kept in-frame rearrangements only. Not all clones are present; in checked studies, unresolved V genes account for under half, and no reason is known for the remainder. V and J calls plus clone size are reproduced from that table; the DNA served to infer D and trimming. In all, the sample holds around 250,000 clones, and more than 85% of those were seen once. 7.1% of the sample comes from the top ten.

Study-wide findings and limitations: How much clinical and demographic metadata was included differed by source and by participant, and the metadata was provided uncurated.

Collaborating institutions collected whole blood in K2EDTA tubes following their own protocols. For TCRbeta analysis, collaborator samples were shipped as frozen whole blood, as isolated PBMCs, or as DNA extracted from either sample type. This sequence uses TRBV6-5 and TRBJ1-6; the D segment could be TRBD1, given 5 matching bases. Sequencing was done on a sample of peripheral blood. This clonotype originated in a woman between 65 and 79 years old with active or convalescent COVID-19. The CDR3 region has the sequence CASSSHRRNSPLHF. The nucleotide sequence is TGTGCCAGCAGTTCACACAGGCGAAATTCACCCCTCCACTTT.